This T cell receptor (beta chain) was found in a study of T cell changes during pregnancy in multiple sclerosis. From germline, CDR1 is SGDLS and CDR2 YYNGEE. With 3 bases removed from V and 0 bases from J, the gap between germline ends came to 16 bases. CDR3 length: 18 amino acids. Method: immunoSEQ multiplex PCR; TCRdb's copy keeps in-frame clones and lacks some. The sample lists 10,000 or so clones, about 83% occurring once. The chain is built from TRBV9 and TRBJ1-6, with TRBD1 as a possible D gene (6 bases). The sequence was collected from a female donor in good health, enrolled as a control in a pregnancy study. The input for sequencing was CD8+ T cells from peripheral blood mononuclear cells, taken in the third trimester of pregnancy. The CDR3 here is CASSDQTGLSSYNSPLHF. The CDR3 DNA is TGTGCCAGCAGCGATCAAACAGGGCTTAGCTCCTATAATTCACCCCTCCACTTT. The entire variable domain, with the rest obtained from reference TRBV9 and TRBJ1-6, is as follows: DSGVTQTPKHLITATGQRVTLRCSPRSGDLSVYWYQQSLDQGLQFLIQYYNGEERAKGNILERFSAQQFPDLHSELNLSSLELGDSALYFCASSDQTGLSSYNSPLHFGNGTRLTVT.